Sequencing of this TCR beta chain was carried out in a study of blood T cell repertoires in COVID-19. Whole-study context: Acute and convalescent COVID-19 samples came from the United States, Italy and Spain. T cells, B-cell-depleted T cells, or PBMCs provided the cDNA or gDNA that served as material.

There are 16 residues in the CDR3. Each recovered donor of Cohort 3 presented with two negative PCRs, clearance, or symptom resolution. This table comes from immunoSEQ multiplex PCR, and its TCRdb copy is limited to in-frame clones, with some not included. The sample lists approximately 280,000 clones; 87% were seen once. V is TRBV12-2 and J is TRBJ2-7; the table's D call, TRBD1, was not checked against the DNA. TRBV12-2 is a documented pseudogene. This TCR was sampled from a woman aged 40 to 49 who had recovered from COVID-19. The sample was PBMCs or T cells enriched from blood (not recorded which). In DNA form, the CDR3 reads TGTGCAAGTCGCTGGACGATGGGACAGGGTAACTACGAGCAGTACTTC. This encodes CASRWTMGQGNYEQYF.